This entry features one TCR beta chain sequence. No antigen is known for it. No clone much larger than this one lies a single base away; base qualities are absent. Survey sequencing of tumors used two replicates per sample, and the tumor libraries mostly started from 4.5 to 5.5 ug of input genomic DNA. The immunoSEQ hsTCRbeta kit was used to prepare TCRbeta libraries, following the manufacturer's instructions. The finished libraries were brought together in one pool at 2.5 to 3.5 nM, which was then read using an Illumina NovaSeq 6000 S4 flow cell. Regarding the original processing steps: The immunoSEQ Analyzer was used for raw data preprocessing and quality control. The analysis was restricted to productive rearrangements, with each unique CDR3 amino acid sequence defining a clonotype. Repertoire clonality was estimated as the Gini-Simpson index, computed with the R package tcR. Student's t test was used to compare Gini indices, while Pearson correlation assessed associations with tumor size change. This immuneACCESS table, as held by TCRdb, lists in-frame sequences with V and J called but not all clones. Of the missing ones, under half trace to an unresolved V gene in checked studies; the others have no known cause. V, J and clone size are taken as reported in that table, and D and trimming were inferred from the DNA itself. In all, the sample holds more than 6,500 clones, and roughly 45% of those were seen once. The ten largest clonotypes hold roughly 25% of the sample.

The sample comes from a study of neoadjuvant anti-PD-1 for oral cavity cancer (dated by TCRdb to the early 2020s). About the investigation overall: Patients mostly received three to four biweekly doses of nivolumab at 3 mg/kg before curative-intent surgical resection. For patients who did not progress, a fourth nivolumab dose was given around day 43, followed by definitive surgical resection on days 50-56. The parent correlative cohort had 12 to 13 patients and a response rate of 30% to 35%. Under RECIST 1.1, patients with complete response, partial response or stable disease were classed as responders, and patients with progression were classed as non-responders. What the research found in general, with its limitations: Only a few patients per response group were included in the TCR analyses, and larger cohorts for validation were called for by the authors. Higher pretreatment blood Treg/Th17 ratios correlated with both higher pretreatment blood TCRbeta clonality and lower post-treatment tumor TCRbeta clonality. Greater tumor shrinkage correlated with larger post-treatment sizes of preexisting intratumoral clones, which suggests that expansion of preexisting clones contributed to response.

Sample time point, as interpreted from the label and publication: before neoadjuvant nivolumab. Patients had been newly diagnosed with stage II-IVA oral cavity squamous cell carcinoma, and no prior systemic or radiation treatment had been given to the patients. The cohort consisted of patients with HPV-negative, locally advanced oral cavity squamous cell carcinoma. The samples were drawn from a longitudinal correlative study tied to a single-arm phase II trial testing neoadjuvant nivolumab in oral cavity squamous cell carcinoma. Genomic DNA-based TCRbeta sequencing was performed on subject-matched pre- and post-treatment PBMCs and tumors from three responders and three non-responders. The Maxwell RSC DNA from Tissue kit was used to isolate genomic DNA from tumor tissue. The source of this sequence is a person aged 40 to 85 with oral cavity squamous cell carcinoma. The specimen was tumor tissue, collected before nivolumab (anti-PD-1) treatment.

The CDR3 amino acid sequence is: CASSWGQGGSPLHF. The bases are TGTGCCAGCAGCTGGGGACAGGGAGGTTCACCCCTCCACTTT. The rearrangement combines TRBV7-2 with TRBJ1-6; 9 bases in the junction line up with TRBD1. The germline V gene specifies SGHTA as CDR1 and FQGNSA as CDR2. Trimming removed 4 bases from V and 9 bases from J; the gene matches leave 4 bases unexplained. The CDR3 has 14 amino acids, counting the end cysteine and phenylalanine. Only the CDR3 DNA stays, 42 bases, in frame from base 1.